Presented here are 17 T cell receptor beta chains from one specimen sequenced in a study of blood T cell repertoires in COVID-19. The data were produced by immunoSEQ multiplex PCR, yet TCRdb's version contains in-frame clones alone and is incomplete. This table holds tens of thousands of clones, roughly 84% found once. Source material: peripheral blood. All receptors derive from a woman in her sixties or seventies in a cohort sampled during active COVID-19.

In its sample, this clone ranks as medium-sized (0.01 to 0.1%). The chain combines TRBV28 with TRBJ2-3; 13 nucleotides align to TRBD2. V dropped 5 bases and J dropped 4; count of bases not matched to a gene: 12. Germline-derived CDR1 and CDR2 are MDHEN and SYDVKM. The CDR3 is made up of 18 amino acids. DNA of the CDR3: TGTGCCAGCAGTCAAACAACTAGCGGGAGGGCCTTACCAGATACGCAGTATTTT. It codes for CASSQTTSGRALPDTQYF. Full variable domain (missing parts from reference TRBV28 and TRBJ2-3): DVKVTQSSRYLVKRTGEKVFLECVQDMDHENMFWYRQDPGLGLRLIYFSYDVKMKEKGDIPEGYSVSREKKERFSLILESASTNQTSMYLCASSQTTSGRALPDTQYFGPGTRLTVL.

The chain employs TRBV6-5 and TRBJ2-1; 12 bases map to TRBD2. The germline CDR1 and CDR2 sequences are MNHEY and SVGAGI. CDR3 size: 15 residues. Trimming cost V 5 bases and J 9 bases; bases outside gene matches: 8. The CDR3 nucleotides read TGTGCCAGCAGTCCTTGGACTAGCGGGACATCTGAGCAGTTCTTC. This translates into CASSPWTSGTSEQFF.

The chain employs TRBV19 and TRBJ2-6, with D possibly TRBD1 on 6 matching bases. V dropped 0 bases and J dropped 1 base, with 13 bases sitting between them. Germline V lookup: CDR1 LNHDA, CDR2 SQIVND (reference sequence). The CDR3 totals 18 residues. The CDR3 sequence: CASSIETGAVSGANVLTF. In DNA form, the CDR3 reads TGTGCCAGTAGTATAGAGACAGGAGCTGTTTCTGGGGCCAACGTCCTGACTTTC.

The rearrangement joins TRBV5-1 to TRBJ2-1; D is perhaps TRBD2 (5 bases). The V end lost 4 bases, the J end lost 7 bases, and 12 bases lay between the germline ends. The CDR3 contains 13 residues. Germline V lookup: CDR1 SGHRS, CDR2 YFSETQ. CDR3 DNA sequence: TGCGCCAGCAGCCCACCCGGACTTAATGAGCAGTTCTTC. It specifies CASSPPGLNEQFF.

This chain joins TRBV19 and TRBJ1-4; no clear D. CDR1 and CDR2 (germline): LNHDA, SQIVND (reference sequence). Deletions cut 5 bases from V and 0 bases from J, with 10 bases between. The CDR3 totals 15 residues. CDR3 nucleotide sequence: TGTGCCAGTAGTGTCCAGTCAGCAACTAATGAAAAACTGTTTTTT. Its protein is CASSVQSATNEKLFF.

The V gene is TRBV9, the J gene TRBJ2-2; 7 nucleotides agree with TRBD1. After removal of 4 bases from V and 7 bases from J, the junction contained 13 bases not matched to a gene. Germline V lookup: CDR1 SGDLS, CDR2 YYNGEE. CDR3 size: 16 residues. The CDR3 bases are TGTGCCAGCAGCTTAGAAGACAGGGTTGGGCTCGGGGAGCTGTTTTTT. It encodes CASSLEDRVGLGELFF.

This clone was counted once. The chain recombines TRBV2 with TRBJ2-6; no reliable D call. There are 15 residues in the CDR3. Trimming took 2 bases from V and 2 from J, leaving 7 bases between them. Germline CDR1 reads SNHLY; CDR2 reads FYNNEI. CDR3 nucleotide sequence: TGTGCCAGCAGTGAAACCCAGGCTGGGGCCAACGTCCTGACTTTC. This sequence encodes CASSETQAGANVLTF.

The chain has TRBV19 and TRBJ2-3, with 9 bases matching TRBD1. CDR1 is LNHDA and CDR2 is SQIVND in the germline V gene (reference sequence). The V gene end was trimmed by 4 bases and the J gene end by 1 base; junction bases not matched to a gene: 0. This CDR3 comprises 14 residues. Written as DNA, the CDR3 is TGTGCCAGTAGTAGGACAGGGGGCACAGATACGCAGTATTTT. Amino acid sequence: CASSRTGGTDTQYF. The complete variable domain, with remaining parts taken from reference TRBV19 and TRBJ2-3, reads DGGITQSPKYLFRKEGQNVTLSCEQNLNHDAMYWYRQDPGQGLRLIYYSQIVNDFQKGDIAEGYSVSREKKESFPLTVTSAQKNPTAFYLCASSRTGGTDTQYFGPGTRLTVL.

CDR3 DNA sequence: TGTGCCAGTAGCTATATTGGAGGGTACACTAACTATGGCTACACCTTC. Encoded protein: CASSYIGGYTNYGYTF. The chain employs TRBV19 and TRBJ1-2, with unresolved D. This CDR3 has 16 residues. Germline V CDR1 and CDR2: LNHDA, SQIVND (reference sequence). V was pared by 6 bases and J by 0 bases, with 17 bases between.

This clone was seen a few times. The chain is built from TRBV2 and TRBJ2-7, with 10 bases identical to TRBD1. CDR1 is SNHLY, CDR2 FYNNEI, per germline. The junction had 7 bases not matched to a gene; V was cut back by 8 bases and J by 3 bases. The CDR3 covers 14 residues. The DNA for the CDR3 is TGTGCCAGCCTACCGGGACAGGGGTTCTACGAGCAGTACTTC. It translates to CASLPGQGFYEQYF.

The CDR3 region is CASSPGTSSYNEQFF. CDR3 nucleotides: TGCGCCAGCAGCCCCGGGACTAGCTCCTACAATGAGCAGTTCTTC. The rearrangement joins TRBV5-1 to TRBJ2-1; 8 nucleotides line up with TRBD2. Germline V gene lookup returns CDR1 SGHRS and CDR2 YFSETQ. V shed 4 bases, J shed 0 bases, and the junction held 3 bases outside the gene matches. The CDR3 has 15 residues.

The V and J genes are TRBV2 and TRBJ1-5, with D uncertain. Germline V lookup: CDR1 SNHLY, CDR2 FYNNEI. V gave up 4 bases and J gave up 0 bases, with 7 bases separating them. This CDR3 contains 14 residues. This CDR3 is CASSAADSNQPQHF. CDR3 DNA sequence: TGTGCCAGCAGTGCCGCGGATAGCAATCAGCCCCAGCATTTT. Complete variable domain (other parts from reference TRBV2 and TRBJ1-5): EPEVTQTPSHQVTQMGQEVILRCVPISNHLYFYWYRQILGQKVEFLVSFYNNEISEKSEIFDDQFSVERPDGSNFTLKIRSTKLEDSAMYFCASSAADSNQPQHFGDGTRLSIL.

V and J are TRBV12-3 or TRBV12-4 and TRBJ2-7, with D unclear. Deletions cut 8 bases from V and 4 bases from J, with 9 bases between. CDR3 length: 11 amino acids. CDR3 nucleotides: TGTGCCAGCGGCCAAAATTACGAGCAGTACTTC. This codes for CASGQNYEQYF.

This sequence joins TRBV20-1 and TRBJ2-3, with D unresolved. The V end lost 6 bases, the J end lost 8 bases, and 9 bases lay between the germline ends. CDR3 size: 10 residues. The V gene's germline CDR1 is DFQATT and CDR2 SNEGSKA (reference sequence). Here the CDR3 reads CSADFGTQYF. The CDR3 DNA reads as TGCAGTGCCGACTTTGGTACGCAGTATTTT.

The J gene is TRBJ2-2, the V gene TRBV2; a weak D match, TRBD1 (5 bases). Per germline, CDR1 SNHLY and CDR2 FYNNEI. The CDR3 runs 12 residues. V was pared by 6 bases and J by 5 bases, with 7 bases between. The CDR3 nucleotides read TGTGCCAGCAGACAGGAGACCGGGGAGCTGTTTTTT. The encoded protein is CASRQETGELFF.

This clone was observed a few times. The V and J genes are TRBV7-9 and TRBJ2-1; unclear D gene. V lost 4 bases to trimming and J lost 10 bases, with 11 bases between them. This CDR3 spans 12 amino acids. In germline, CDR1 is SEHNR, CDR2 FQNEAQ (reference sequence). The CDR3 region has the DNA TGTGCCAGCAGCTCCAGTTACGGGGAGCAGTTCTTC. Translation gives CASSSSYGEQFF.

This clone appeared once. The gene calls are TRBV19 and TRBJ1-2, with D tentatively TRBD1 (5 bases). V lost 3 bases and J 2 bases, leaving 13 bases between the germline ends. Germline loops: CDR1 LNHDA, CDR2 SQIVND (reference sequence). The CDR3 is 15 amino acids. The CDR3: CASSMALDSNYGYTF. The CDR3 nucleotides are TGTGCCAGTAGTATGGCCCTAGACAGCAACTATGGCTACACCTTC.